A selection of T cell receptor beta chains follows, all from one sample in a study of blood T cell repertoires in COVID-19. Some clones are missing from TCRdb's copy, which holds only in-frame ones; the method was immunoSEQ multiplex PCR. The sample holds tens of thousands of clones; 75% to 85% are singletons and the top ten take approximately 25%. Sequencing used peripheral blood. The receptors were gathered from a man aged 60-69 years with acute or convalescent COVID-19. Both conserved end residues are part of each CDR3. Fields, in order: V gene, D gene, clone size, J gene, CDR3 DNA, CDR3 protein. D genes are given only for firm matches. A clone size is listed for some rows: how often the clone was seen (once, few, many), or a class if it is expanded.

TRBV11-3	NA	NA	TRBJ2-5	TGTGCCAGCAGCCGAAAGGGAGGACGAGAGACCCAGTACTTC	CASSRKGGRETQYF
TRBV2	NA	NA	TRBJ1-5	TGTGCCAGCAGTGCAAGACAATCCTGGTATAGCAATCAGCCCCAGCATTTT	CASSARQSWYSNQPQHF
TRBV28	NA	NA	TRBJ2-4	TGTGCCAGCAGTTCCCATAGTTTAGCCAAAAACATTCAGTACTTC	CASSSHSLAKNIQYF
TRBV7-9	NA	NA	TRBJ2-1	TGTGCCAGCAGCCAAAGGGAGAGCTCCTACAATGAGCAGTTCTTC	CASSQRESSYNEQFF
TRBV7-9	NA	NA	TRBJ2-5	TGTGCCAGCAGCCCCAGGGAAACCCAGTACTTC	CASSPRETQYF
TRBV9	NA	NA	TRBJ2-3	TGTGCCAGCAGCGCGAGGGATTTAGACACAGATACGCAGTATTTT	CASSARDLDTDTQYF
TRBV7-9	TRBD2	NA	TRBJ2-2	TGTGCCAGCAGCGGACTAGCGGGGCAAGGGGAGCTGTTTTTT	CASSGLAGQGELFF
TRBV7-2	TRBD1	NA	TRBJ2-1	TGTGCCAGCAGCCGGACAGGGAGGAATGAGCAGTTCTTC	CASSRTGRNEQFF
TRBV27	NA	NA	TRBJ2-5	TGTGCCAGCAGGTCGACTCAGGGGACCCAGTACTTC	CASRSTQGTQYF
TRBV28	NA	few	TRBJ2-1	TGTGCCAGCAGTCCCCGACTTGAGACTAATTACAATGAGCAGTTCTTC	CASSPRLETNYNEQFF
TRBV19	NA	NA	TRBJ1-6	TGTGCCAGTAGTACCAGGGAAGGGTATTCACCCCTCCACTTT	CASSTREGYSPLHF
TRBV27	NA	NA	TRBJ2-7	TGTGCCAGCACCCGAAAAGCAGGACTCTATTACGAGCAGTACTTC	CASTRKAGLYYEQYF
TRBV5-6	NA	NA	TRBJ1-2	TGTGCCAGCAGCTTGGGGGCGTCGGCAGTTCCCTTTAACTATGGCTACACCTTC	CASSLGASAVPFNYGYTF
TRBV5-6	TRBD1	few	TRBJ2-1	TGTGCCAGCAGCTCCTCATCAGACAGGGGGCGTATGGATGAGCAGTTCTTC	CASSSSSDRGRMDEQFF
TRBV28	NA	NA	TRBJ1-4	TGTGCCAGCAGTCATCAGGGGCTGGATGAAAAACTGTTTTTT	CASSHQGLDEKLFF
TRBV24-1	TRBD2	NA	TRBJ2-5	TGTGCCACCAGTGGTAGCGGGGTTCACCCTCAAGAGACCCAGTACTTC	CATSGSGVHPQETQYF
TRBV7-2	NA	few	TRBJ2-2	TGTGCCAGCAGCTTAACAGCTAACACCGGGGAGCTGTTTTTT	CASSLTANTGELFF
TRBV18	TRBD1	NA	TRBJ2-7	TGTGCCAGCTCACCTTTCATCCCGGGGACAGCCAGCTACGAGCAGTACTTC	CASSPFIPGTASYEQYF
TRBV19	NA	NA	TRBJ2-5	TGTGCCAGTAGTATCCGGGGGTTGGGTACCCTGAACCAAGAGACCCAGTACTTC	CASSIRGLGTLNQETQYF
TRBV5-1	TRBD2	NA	TRBJ2-5	TGCGCCAGCAGCTTTAGCGGGGAGGCTCGGGAGACCCAGTACTTC	CASSFSGEARETQYF
TRBV19	TRBD1	NA	TRBJ1-5	TGTGCCAGTAGTATAGTACAGGGGGGCCACCAGCCCCAGCATTTT	CASSIVQGGHQPQHF
TRBV5-5	TRBD1	NA	TRBJ1-6	TGTGCCAGCAGCTTGTGGGACAGAAGCTCCTATAATTCACCCCTCCACTTT	CASSLWDRSSYNSPLHF
TRBV3-1/TRBV3-2	TRBD1	NA	TRBJ2-3	TGTGCCAGCAGCCAAGATAATCGAGGGGGCAGCGCAGATACGCAGTATTTT	CASSQDNRGGSADTQYF
TRBV6-6	NA	NA	TRBJ1-5	TGTGCCAGCAGTTACTCGCAGGTTTATCAGCCCCAGCATTTT	CASSYSQVYQPQHF
TRBV6-1	NA	NA	TRBJ1-5	TGTGCCAGCAGTGAAAGATGGAGACAGCCCGCTCAGCCCCAGCATTTT	CASSERWRQPAQPQHF
TRBV5-1	NA	NA	TRBJ1-5	TGCGCCAGCGCCCCATGGGTGGGGCCAAATCAGCCCCAGCATTTT	CASAPWVGPNQPQHF
TRBV12-3/TRBV12-4	NA	NA	TRBJ1-2	TGTGCCAGCAGTAATGGACAGCCTTATGGCTACACCTTC	CASSNGQPYGYTF
TRBV27	TRBD1	NA	TRBJ1-6	TGTGCCAGCAGTTTTCGGGACAGCAGTTACTATAATTCACCCCTCCACTTT	CASSFRDSSYYNSPLHF
TRBV7-2	TRBD1	NA	TRBJ1-2	TGTGCCAGCAGCATCGGGACAGGGAACTATGGCTACACCTTC	CASSIGTGNYGYTF
TRBV27	TRBD1	NA	TRBJ1-1	TGTGCCAGCAGTTCTCTGGTTGGGGGACAGTCGGGGCCTGAAGCTTTCTTT	CASSSLVGGQSGPEAFF
TRBV6-2/TRBV6-3	NA	NA	TRBJ1-2	TGTGCCAGCAGTCGCGACAGCTATGGCTACACCTTC	CASSRDSYGYTF
TRBV15	NA	NA	TRBJ1-5	TGTGCCACCAGCAGATTCAGGGCCCCCAATCAGCCCCAGCATTTT	CATSRFRAPNQPQHF
TRBV18	NA	NA	TRBJ1-2	TGTGCCAGCTCACCTTTAGCAGACTATGGCTACACCTTC	CASSPLADYGYTF
TRBV11-2	NA	NA	TRBJ1-6	TGTGCCAGCAGCTCCCGTACATCAAATTCACCCCTCCACTTT	CASSSRTSNSPLHF
TRBV5-4	TRBD1	NA	TRBJ2-7	TGTGCCAGCAGCCCCGGGACAGCCCGGATCGAGCAGTACTTC	CASSPGTARIEQYF
TRBV4-2	TRBD2	few	TRBJ2-1	TGTGCCAGCAGCCTTAGCGGGGGGGCTGCGAATGAGCAGTTCTTC	CASSLSGGAANEQFF
TRBV7-2	TRBD1	NA	TRBJ1-2	TGTGCCAGCAGCTTAACGGGCCGACAGGGAGCCCGCTATGGCTACACCTTC	CASSLTGRQGARYGYTF
TRBV2	NA	NA	TRBJ2-3	TGTGCCAGCAGTGTCCAGCAGGCCACAGATACGCAGTATTTT	CASSVQQATDTQYF
TRBV9	NA	NA	TRBJ1-2	TGTGCCAGCAGCGTAGGTGGACAGATAAACTATGGCTACACCTTC	CASSVGGQINYGYTF
TRBV4-1	TRBD2	NA	TRBJ2-3	TGCGCCAGCAGCCAAGTTGCAGCGGGGGGCTCCGAGACAGATACGCAGTATTTT	CASSQVAAGGSETDTQYF
TRBV7-9	TRBD1	NA	TRBJ1-1	TGTGCCAGCAGCTTAGCAGGGACAGGGGGGAACACTGAAGCTTTCTTT	CASSLAGTGGNTEAFF
TRBV9	NA	NA	TRBJ2-7	TGTGCCAGCAGCGCGGGGGCGGGGAGGGGCCCCTCCTACGAGCAGTACTTC	CASSAGAGRGPSYEQYF
TRBV5-1	NA	NA	TRBJ1-3	TGCGCCAGCAGCCCTGGGGGGGGCGCGATTGGAAACACCATATATTTT	CASSPGGGAIGNTIYF
TRBV7-2	NA	many	TRBJ1-1	TGTGCCAGCACCGTGTCGTTTTTGAACACTGAAGCTTTCTTT	CASTVSFLNTEAFF
TRBV6-5	NA	NA	TRBJ1-6	TGTGCCAGCAGTTACTCTTCGGGTTTACGGAATTCACCCCTCCACTTT	CASSYSSGLRNSPLHF